The rows below give T cell receptor beta chains drawn from one sample of a study of vaccination effects on CD4 cells after COVID-19. The method was immunoSEQ multiplex PCR; TCRdb's version includes in-frame clones alone and lacks a portion of them. The sample includes about 13,000 clones, around 73% seen only once; the top ten take roughly 31%. No antigen is known for these receptors. The sequences come from CD4+ T cells from PBMCs cultured with HCoV-NL63 spike peptides, collected after COVID-19 vaccination. These receptors came from a human donor who had a prior SARS-CoV-2 infection. CDR3s include the opening cysteine and the closing phenylalanine or tryptophan. The D gene is left open where the match is weak. Clone sizes are given selectively: once, few, many, or a class where the clone is expanded.

-,few,TRBJ2-7,TRBV9,CASSADPSSGQQYF,-
-,-,TRBJ2-7,TRBV6-6,CASSYSNGLEQYF,TGTGCCAGCAGTTACTCGAATGGGCTAGAGCAGTACTTC
TRBD1,-,TRBJ1-1,TRBV7-8,CASTYKGAENTEAFF,TGTGCCAGCACCTACAAGGGGGCCGAGAACACTGAAGCTTTCTTT
-,-,TRBJ2-1,TRBV2,CASSDGTAVRNEQFF,TGTGCCAGCAGTGATGGGACCGCGGTTCGCAATGAGCAGTTCTTC
-,-,TRBJ1-3,TRBV6-4,CASSDSSVDSLSGNTIYF,TGTGCCAGCAGTGACTCGTCAGTGGACAGTCTCTCTGGAAACACCATATATTTT
TRBD2,-,TRBJ2-7,TRBV4-2,CASSQRGTSTPYEQYF,TGTGCCAGCAGCCAACGAGGGACTAGCACACCTTACGAGCAGTACTTC
TRBD2,-,TRBJ2-1,TRBV7-7,CASSSSRGAGYNEQFF,TGTGCTAGCAGCTCGTCGCGGGGGGCGGGTTACAATGAGCAGTTCTTC
TRBD2,-,TRBJ2-1,TRBV6-5,CASSYGGGTRQEQFF,TGTGCCAGCAGTTACGGGGGGGGGACTCGACAGGAGCAGTTCTTC
-,-,TRBJ2-3,TRBV7-7,CASSPGQFTDTQYF,TGTGCTAGCAGCCCAGGACAGTTCACAGATACGCAGTATTTT
-,-,TRBJ1-2,TRBV7-2,CASSPWGRGYTF,TGTGCCAGCAGTCCCTGGGGGCGGGGCTACACCTTC
-,-,TRBJ2-3,TRBV3-1/TRBV3-2,CASSRSAGVADTQYF,TGTGCCAGCAGCCGTTCTGCAGGGGTTGCAGATACGCAGTATTTT
TRBD1,-,TRBJ2-1,TRBV18,CATKATGQVYNEQFF,TGTGCCACCAAAGCAACCGGACAGGTATACAATGAGCAGTTCTTC
-,-,TRBJ2-3,TRBV11-3,CASSPILGHPTDTQYF,TGTGCCAGCAGCCCTATCCTGGGGCACCCCACAGATACGCAGTATTTT
-,once,TRBJ1-1,TRBV7-8,CASSLIFWSEAFF,TGTGCCAGCAGCTTAATCTTCTGGTCTGAAGCTTTCTTT
-,-,TRBJ2-5,TRBV3-1/TRBV3-2,CASSQPQTPGETQYF,TGTGCCAGCAGCCAACCCCAAACCCCGGGAGAGACCCAGTACTTC
TRBD1,once,TRBJ1-1,TRBV7-9,CASSRGTGTEAFF,TGTGCCAGCAGCCGCGGGACAGGCACTGAAGCTTTCTTT
-,-,TRBJ2-5,TRBV5-4,CASSLDPIVRETQYF,TGTGCCAGCAGCCTAGACCCCATCGTTCGGGAGACCCAGTACTTC
TRBD1,few,TRBJ2-2,TRBV5-1,CASSDGDRGVFGELFF,TGCGCCAGCAGCGACGGGGACAGGGGAGTTTTCGGGGAGCTGTTTTTT
-,-,TRBJ2-7,TRBV3-1/TRBV3-2,CASSHGGGLAYEQYF,TGTGCCAGCAGCCATGGGGGGGGGCTAGCCTACGAGCAGTACTTC
-,-,TRBJ2-7,TRBV4-2,CASSHNGKGAYEQYF,TGTGCCAGCAGCCACAACGGGAAAGGGGCCTACGAGCAGTACTTC
TRBD1,-,TRBJ1-4,TRBV6-6,CASRDRGRWNGKLFF,TGTGCCAGCAGGGACAGGGGGAGATGGAATGGAAAACTGTTTTTT
-,-,TRBJ2-7,TRBV5-1,CASSLGDRAYEQYF,TGCGCCAGCAGCTTGGGAGACAGAGCCTACGAGCAGTACTTC
TRBD1,-,TRBJ2-1,TRBV13,CASSATGGLGKFF,TGTGCCAGCAGCGCGACAGGGGGCCTAGGGAAGTTCTTC
-,-,TRBJ2-5,TRBV7-2,CASSLVSSVASSDETQYF,TGTGCCAGCAGCTTAGTTTCTTCGGTGGCGTCCTCGGACGAGACCCAGTACTTC
TRBD1,few,TRBJ1-6,TRBV5-1,CASSLLGTGYNSPLHF,TGCGCCAGCAGCTTGCTTGGGACAGGCTATAATTCACCCCTCCACTTT
-,-,TRBJ1-2,TRBV19,CASSMDGRGFYGYTF,TGTGCCAGTAGTATGGACGGACGCGGATTCTATGGCTACACCTTC
TRBD1,-,TRBJ2-1,TRBV6-2/TRBV6-3,CASSYSIGTVSPVQFF,TGTGCCAGCAGTTACTCGATTGGGACAGTCTCCCCCGTTCAGTTCTTC
-,-,TRBJ1-2,TRBV4-3,CASSLISGEDYTF,TGCGCCAGCAGCCTAATATCTGGGGAAGACTACACCTTC
TRBD2,-,TRBJ2-7,TRBV5-4,CASSLGLADEQYF,TGTGCCAGCAGCTTAGGACTAGCGGATGAGCAGTACTTC
-,-,TRBJ1-1,TRBV7-9,CASSSRADGPEAFF,TGTGCCAGCAGTTCACGAGCGGACGGCCCTGAAGCTTTCTTT
-,-,TRBJ2-2,TRBV30,CAWRKRLTGELFF,TGTGCCTGGAGGAAAAGACTCACCGGGGAGCTGTTTTTT
-,-,TRBJ1-6,TRBV2,CASSWNQGRNSPLHF,TGTGCCAGCAGCTGGAATCAGGGTCGAAATTCACCCCTCCACTTT
TRBD1,-,TRBJ2-7,TRBV6-5,CAADRDRGYEQYF,TGTGCCGCTGACCGGGACAGGGGCTACGAGCAGTACTTC
-,-,TRBJ2-7,TRBV18,CASSRAPGEQYF,TGTGCCAGCTCTCGGGCCCCGGGCGAGCAGTACTTC
TRBD1,-,TRBJ1-2,TRBV6-6,CASSYSNRGYGYTF,TGTGCCAGCAGTTACTCCAACAGGGGCTATGGCTACACCTTC
-,-,TRBJ1-1,TRBV27,CASKKGVLGEAFF,TGTGCCAGCAAGAAGGGTGTCCTGGGGGAAGCTTTCTTT
-,-,TRBJ2-5,TRBV15,CATSSRGHLYQETQYF,TGTGCCACCAGCAGTAGGGGACACCTGTACCAAGAGACCCAGTACTTC
TRBD2,-,TRBJ2-3,TRBV7-2,CASSFGLGADTQYF,TGTGCCAGCAGCTTTGGACTAGGGGCAGATACGCAGTATTTT
TRBD2,-,TRBJ2-5,TRBV9,CASSVRGGLGETQYF,TGTGCCAGCAGCGTACGAGGGGGACTAGGAGAGACCCAGTACTTC